Below, one T cell receptor (beta chain) is given with its context. What it recognizes is unknown. Data came from immunoSEQ multiplex PCR; TCRdb stores just in-frame clones and leaves some out. The table includes 130,000 to 150,000 clones, 80% to 95% detected once. The V and J ends lost 4 bases and 10 bases respectively, with 16 bases between them. CDR3 length: 13 residues. In germline, CDR1 is MNHEY, CDR2 SVGAGI. The sample comes from a study of T cell responses to AZD1222 COVID-19 vaccine. Study-level results: Only a handful of AZD1222 recipients, about six in all, had baseline seropositivity. Clonal diversity may have been underestimated, and the donors were mostly white British, with more females than males.

This receptor was obtained from an adult in good health. The chain couples TRBV6-5 to TRBJ1-1; D might be TRBD1 (6 bases). The sequences come from peripheral blood, collected on day 0 of AZD1222 vaccination. Here the CDR3 reads CASSLQRGRGAFF. As DNA, the CDR3 is TGTGCCAGCAGTTTGCAGCGGGGGCGGGGAGCTTTCTTT.